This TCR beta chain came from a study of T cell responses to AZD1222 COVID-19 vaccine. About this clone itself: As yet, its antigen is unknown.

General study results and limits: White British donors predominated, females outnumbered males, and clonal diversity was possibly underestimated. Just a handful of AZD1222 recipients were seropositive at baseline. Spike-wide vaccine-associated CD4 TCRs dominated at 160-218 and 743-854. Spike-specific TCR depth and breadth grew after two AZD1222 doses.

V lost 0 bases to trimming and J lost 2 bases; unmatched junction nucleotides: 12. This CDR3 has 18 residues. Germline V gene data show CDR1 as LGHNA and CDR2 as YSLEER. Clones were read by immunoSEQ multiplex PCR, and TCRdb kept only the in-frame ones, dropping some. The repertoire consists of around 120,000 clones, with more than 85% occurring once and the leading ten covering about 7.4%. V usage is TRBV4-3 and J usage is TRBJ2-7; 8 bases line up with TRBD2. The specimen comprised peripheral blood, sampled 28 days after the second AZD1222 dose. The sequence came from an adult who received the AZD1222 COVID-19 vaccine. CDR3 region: CASSQDILAGSRAYEQYF. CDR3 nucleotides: TGCGCCAGCAGCCAAGATATTCTAGCGGGCTCGAGGGCCTACGAGCAGTACTTC.